This T cell receptor (beta chain) comes out of a study of CD4 T cells in relation to SARS-CoV-2 and coronaviruses. About the study: Crossreactive spike epitopes shared across donors were mapped to their HLA restriction.

The data were produced by immunoSEQ multiplex PCR, yet TCRdb's version contains in-frame clones alone and is incomplete. The data hold around 65,000 clones, with over 70% observed a single time. A note on this clone: Its antigen is unidentified.

V gave up 1 base and J gave up 4 bases, with 11 bases separating them. Germline V gives CDR1 SGHAT, CDR2 FQNNGV. CDR3 length: 14 residues. Study results and limitations: Monoreactive clones expanded significantly more to SARS-CoV-2 than crossreactive clones did. No crossreactivity against non-spike viral proteins was tested here.

Unexposed donor CD4+ T cells date from 2011-2018, before the COVID-19 pandemic. The origin of this receptor is a human donor in good health. The sample consisted of memory CD4+ T cells from PBMCs. The chain uses TRBV11-2 and TRBJ2-7, with a possible D match to TRBD1 (6 bases). The CDR3 DNA reads TGTGCCAGCAGCTTAGTGGGGGCGATGTACGAGCAGTACTTC. It yields the protein CASSLVGAMYEQYF.